This T cell receptor beta chain was sequenced during a study of long-term antiretroviral therapy in people with HIV. General study points: Diversity increased after ART yet remained lower than in transplant donor controls.

The CDR3 is made up of 14 amino acids. V shed 6 bases, J shed 2 bases, and the junction held 4 bases outside the gene matches. CDR1 and CDR2 from the germline V gene are LNHDA and SQIVND (reference sequence). The libraries were made with immunoSEQ v3.0 at survey level. Sequencing used immunoSEQ multiplex PCR; TCRdb keeps in-frame clones, though not all of them. The sample has about 32,000 clones, roughly 98% seen once. For this clone: As yet, its antigen is unknown.

Sequenced here: unsorted PBMCs, sampled 7.6 years after starting antiretroviral therapy. The rearrangement joins TRBV19 to TRBJ2-3; TRBD1 matches at 8 bases. The receptor comes from a man aged 25-45 years with HIV. CDR3 DNA sequence: TGTGCCAGTAGGTTGCAGGGGGCCACAGATACGCAGTATTTT. Protein: CASRLQGATDTQYF.